This T cell receptor (beta chain) was observed in a study of a mutant IDH1 vaccine in newly diagnosed glioma. On the study more broadly: Vaccines were begun 4-6 weeks after radiotherapy alone, or with temozolomide cycles. The earlier regimen, radiotherapy, temozolomide, or both, was most often both.

The CDR3 has 14 amino acids. The germline gives CDR1 SNHLY, CDR2 FYNNEI. V gave up 5 bases and J gave up 2 bases, with 10 bases separating them. A word on this clone: The antigen is not known.

Time point indicated: week 47, end of study. Topical imiquimod accompanied each vaccine dose, which consisted of 300 ug of mutant IDH1 20-mer peptide. The protocol was immunoSEQ multiplex PCR, while the TCRdb copy is restricted to in-frame clones and leaves out a portion. The sample contains about 84,000 clones, approximately 80% of which appear only once. The clonotype originates from a man aged 40-49 years with glioma. J is TRBJ1-5 and V is TRBV2, with D perhaps matching TRBD1 (6 bases). The sequencing used PBMCs, collected from a glioma patient whose treatment included an IDH1 peptide vaccine. The CDR3 nucleotides read TGTGCCAGCAGTAAGGGGGGGGGCAATCAGCCCCAGCATTTT. Protein sequence: CASSKGGGNQPQHF.